These 30 T cell receptor beta chains share one sample of origin, sequenced in a study of technical replicates of blood from several donors. Sequenced by immunoSEQ multiplex PCR; TCRdb stores in-frame clones only, minus some. The top ten hold roughly 0.26% of the sample, which has 75,000 to 100,000 clones, just under 95% seen once. The sample consisted of T cells isolated from PBMCs. These receptors all stem from a human donor in good health.

This chain links TRBV6-5 with TRBJ2-3, with 9 bases lining up with TRBD1. The V and J ends lost 5 bases and 6 bases, in that order; junction bases with no gene match: 6. The CDR3 has 14 amino acids. CDR1 and CDR2 from the germline V gene are MNHEY and SVGAGI. The CDR3 DNA is TGTGCCAGCAGTCCAACAGGGGGCCATGATACGCAGTATTTT. This translates into CASSPTGGHDTQYF.

As regards this clone: The CDR3 does not end in the conserved phenylalanine or tryptophan, so this is likely a read error. Because the CDR3's place on the DNA is in doubt, the DNA is left out and the CDR3 is given as listed by TCRdb. The chain joins TRBV6-5 to TRBJ1-2; the table gives TRBD1 as D, unverified against the DNA. Germline CDR1 and CDR2: MNHEY and SVGAGI. The CDR3 has 11 amino acids, counting both end residues. The CDR3 protein is CASSAKPGQGL.

This clone was recorded a few times. This rearrangement joins TRBV11-3 to TRBJ1-1, with D perhaps matching TRBD1 (5 bases). The CDR3 totals 13 residues. V was shortened by 2 bases and J by 4 bases, with 8 bases between the two germline ends. Germline V CDR1 and CDR2: SGHNT, YENEEA. Here the CDR3 DNA reads TGTGCCAGCAGCTTAAGGGGTATCACTGAAGCTTTCTTT. Residues: CASSLRGITEAFF.

V gene TRBV7-8 combines with J gene TRBJ2-1, with no clear D. Trimming removed 5 bases from V and 9 bases from J, with 8 bases in between. Germline-derived CDR1 and CDR2 are SGHVS and FQNEAQ. The CDR3 is made up of 11 amino acids. The CDR3 loop is CASSERGEQFF. In DNA form, the CDR3 reads TGTGCCAGCAGCGAGCGTGGTGAGCAGTTCTTC.

The rearrangement joins TRBV5-8 to TRBJ1-1; no definite D call. The CDR3 runs 14 residues. Looked up from germline, CDR1 is SGHTS and CDR2 is YDEGEE. V gave up 3 bases and J gave up 1 base, with 10 bases separating them. The CDR3 spells CASSSHSENTEAFF. The CDR3 region has the DNA TGTGCCAGCAGCTCGCACAGTGAGAACACTGAAGCTTTCTTT.

The chain joins TRBV6-5 to TRBJ1-5; D ambiguous. Germline V lookup: CDR1 MNHEY, CDR2 SVGAGI. V dropped 4 bases and J dropped 9 bases, with 13 bases sitting between them. The CDR3 consists of 13 residues. CDR3 sequence reads: CASSSQVGGPQHF. Here the CDR3 DNA reads TGTGCCAGCAGTTCCCAGGTGGGAGGGCCCCAGCATTTT.

V is TRBV6-4 and J is TRBJ1-2, with D perhaps matching TRBD1 (5 bases). Trimming cost V 2 bases and J 4 bases, with 11 bases left between them. The CDR3 is made up of 14 amino acids. Germline CDR1 and CDR2: MRHNA and SNTAGT. The CDR3 reads CASSDTVGGYGYTF. The CDR3 nucleotides are TGTGCCAGCAGTGACACCGTGGGGGGCTATGGCTACACCTTC.

The chain links TRBV11-2 to TRBJ2-7; TRBD2 agrees at 7 bases. The CDR3 is made up of 14 amino acids. CDR1 and CDR2 from the germline V gene are SGHAT and FQNNGV. V lost 1 base and J lost 3; bases outside the gene matches: 3. CDR3 region: CASSLAGGLYEQYF. The CDR3 nucleotides read TGTGCCAGCAGCTTAGCGGGGGGACTCTACGAGCAGTACTTC.

The genes are TRBV6-4 and TRBJ1-1; D not certain. The CDR3 has 14 amino acids. V gave up 2 bases and J gave up 10 bases, with 17 bases separating them. From germline, CDR1 is MRHNA and CDR2 SNTAGT. This chain's CDR3 is CASSDRQREVPAFF. DNA for the CDR3: TGTGCCAGCAGTGACCGGCAGCGGGAAGTTCCAGCTTTCTTT.

The rearrangement joins TRBV6-1 to TRBJ2-5; D is unclear. Germline V gives CDR1 MNHNS, CDR2 SASEGT. V was cut by 2 bases and J by 0 bases, with 7 bases left in between. The CDR3 loop spans 14 amino acids. CDR3 nucleotides: TGTGCCAGCAGTGAATGGCGGAACCAAGAGACCCAGTACTTC. This gives the protein CASSEWRNQETQYF.

The chain has TRBV10-1 and TRBJ2-7; 7 bases are shared with TRBD1. The CDR3 spans 12 residues. The J segment lost 9 bases and the V segment lost 2 bases, leaving 4 bases of the junction unmatched. From germline, CDR1 is WNHNN and CDR2 SYGVQD (reference sequence). The CDR3 is CASSERQGVQYF. The CDR3 nucleotides are TGCGCCAGCAGTGAGAGACAGGGAGTGCAGTACTTC.

CDR3 in amino acids: CAIRKVLSTGNTEAFF. CDR3 nucleotide sequence: TGTGCCATCAGAAAAGTACTTTCGACAGGGAACACTGAAGCTTTCTTT. This rearrangement joins TRBV10-3 to TRBJ1-1, with D possibly matching TRBD1 (6 bases). Trimming took off 6 bases at V and 1 base at J, with 18 bases between the two ends. This CDR3 contains 16 residues. Germline CDR1 is ENHRY and CDR2 is SYGVKD.

The chain carries TRBV5-1 and TRBJ2-1, with D perhaps matching TRBD2 (6 bases). This CDR3 contains 16 residues. The germline V and J ends were trimmed by 0 bases and 2 bases, with 12 bases remaining between them. The germline V gene has CDR1 SGHRS and CDR2 YFSETQ. In DNA form, the CDR3 reads TGCGCCAGCAGCTTGGGAGGCGGGAATACCTACAATGAGCAGTTCTTC. It is translated as CASSLGGGNTYNEQFF.

This clone was seen only a few times. This chain connects TRBV27 to TRBJ2-7, with TRBD2 as a possible D gene (6 bases). The V end was cut by 8 bases, the J end by 3 bases, with 17 bases between. This CDR3 is built from 14 residues. Per the germline V gene, CDR1 is MNHEY and CDR2 is SMNVEV (reference sequence). CDR3: CASSDGVGGYEQYF. In nucleotides, the CDR3 is TGTGCCAGCTCCGACGGGGTCGGGGGCTACGAGCAGTACTTC.

This clone appeared once. This chain links TRBV19 with TRBJ1-5, with D perhaps matching TRBD1 (6 bases). Per germline, CDR1 LNHDA and CDR2 SQIVND (reference sequence). The CDR3 runs to 14 residues. With 5 bases removed from V and 7 bases from J, the gap between germline ends came to 15 bases. The CDR3 protein is CASSQTGQAQPQHF. CDR3 DNA: TGTGCCAGTAGTCAGACAGGTCAGGCCCAGCCCCAGCATTTT.

V is TRBV7-6 and J is TRBJ2-7; D gene uncertain. V was trimmed by 5 bases and J by 2 bases, leaving 16 bases between them. The CDR3 loop spans 15 amino acids. Germline CDR1 reads SGHVS; CDR2 reads FNYEAQ. This CDR3 reads CASSPGPQVTYEQYF. The CDR3 nucleotides read TGTGCCAGCAGCCCCGGCCCCCAGGTCACCTACGAGCAGTACTTC.

The chain combines TRBV11-2 with TRBJ2-1; 13 bases match TRBD2. The CDR3 covers 20 residues. The V gene end was trimmed by 0 bases and the J gene end by 6 bases; junction bases not matched to a gene: 14. CDR1 is SGHAT, CDR2 FQNNGV, per germline. CDR3 nucleotides: TGTGCCAGCAGCTTAGATATATGGGGACTAGCGGGATCTCTGCTCAATGAGCAGTTCTTC. This encodes CASSLDIWGLAGSLLNEQFF.

V and J are TRBV19 and TRBJ2-7; D might be TRBD2 (5 bases). CDR3 size: 15 residues. CDR1 is LNHDA, CDR2 SQIVND, per germline (reference sequence). With 2 bases removed from V and 0 bases from J, the gap between germline ends came to 11 bases. CDR3 sequence reads: CASSISDAGSYEQYF. The CDR3 coding sequence is TGTGCCAGTAGTATATCCGACGCGGGCTCCTACGAGCAGTACTTC.

The chain has TRBV28 and TRBJ2-3; 7 positions match TRBD2. This CDR3 is built from 14 residues. Trimming at V came to 8 bases and at J to 0 bases, leaving 5 bases not matched to a gene. CDR1 and CDR2 (germline): MDHEN, SYDVKM. DNA for the CDR3: TGTGCCAGCGGGGGGGGAACTAGCACAGATACGCAGTATTTT. Protein sequence: CASGGGTSTDTQYF.

The chain is built from TRBV2 and TRBJ2-4; the match to TRBD1 covers 9 bases. V was clipped by 3 bases and J by 6 bases; unmatched bases: 3. Germline assignment: CDR1 SNHLY and CDR2 FYNNEI. The CDR3 is 14 amino acids. The CDR3 nucleotides are TGTGCCAGCAGTGACCAGGGACAGGGAAACATTCAGTACTTC. It is translated as CASSDQGQGNIQYF.

The J gene is TRBJ1-5, the V gene TRBV6-1, with D perhaps TRBD1 (5 bases). Germline V gene lookup returns CDR1 MNHNS and CDR2 SASEGT. V was pared by 6 bases and J by 3 bases, with 15 bases between. This CDR3 contains 15 residues. CDR3 nucleotides: TGTGCCAGCAGCCGGGGGACGGCCGCCAATCAGCCCCAGCATTTT. Its protein is CASSRGTAANQPQHF.

The rearrangement uses TRBV5-1 and TRBJ2-7; D unclear. V lost 4 bases and J 8 bases, leaving 28 bases between the germline ends. Germline V lookup: CDR1 SGHRS, CDR2 YFSETQ. This CDR3 is 17 amino acids long. CDR3: CASSRSRPDVVPYQQYF. The CDR3, as DNA: TGCGCCAGCAGCCGGAGTCGGCCCGACGTTGTTCCGTATCAGCAGTACTTC.

This chain links TRBV28 with TRBJ2-3, with TRBD2 identical over 12 bases. After removal of 1 base from V and 5 bases from J, the junction contained 19 bases not matched to a gene. The CDR3 covers 21 residues. Germline-derived CDR1 and CDR2 are MDHEN and SYDVKM. The DNA for the CDR3 is TGTGCCAGCAGTTTATTGGGTGGACTAGCGGGATACCGTGGGGGGCTAGATACGCAGTATTTT. It codes for CASSLLGGLAGYRGGLDTQYF.

The chain joins TRBV9 to TRBJ2-6; no clear D. Germline values: CDR1 SGDLS, CDR2 YYNGEE. The CDR3 loop spans 13 amino acids. V was shortened by 0 bases and J by 12 bases, with 10 bases between the two germline ends. The CDR3 DNA reads as TGTGCCAGCAGCGTAGGTGGGCTCGGCGTCCTGACTTTC. This sequence encodes CASSVGGLGVLTF.

The V and J genes are TRBV29-1 and TRBJ2-5; TRBD1 agrees at 9 bases. Germline V gives CDR1 SQVTM, CDR2 ANQGSEA. V was clipped by 1 base and J by 4 bases; unmatched bases: 7. This CDR3 region has 15 residues. In DNA, the CDR3 is TGCAGCGTTGAAGGGTGGACAGGGGAGGGAGAGACCCAGTACTTC. As protein: CSVEGWTGEGETQYF.

J is TRBJ2-4 and V is TRBV28, with 10 bases matching TRBD2. Germline V gene data show CDR1 as MDHEN and CDR2 as SYDVKM. The CDR3 totals 17 residues. The trim removed 5 bases at V and 6 bases at J, leaving 13 bases unmatched. The CDR3 spells CASSPQAGRTSGNIQYF. The CDR3 coding sequence is TGTGCCAGCAGTCCTCAGGCGGGGAGGACTAGCGGAAACATTCAGTACTTC.

The V call is TRBV6-5, the J call TRBJ1-4; 9 nucleotides match TRBD1. This CDR3 spans 15 amino acids. With 5 bases clipped from V and 7 bases from J, the junction kept 8 bases outside the gene matches. The germline CDR1 and CDR2 sequences are MNHEY and SVGAGI. As DNA, the CDR3 is TGTGCCAGCAGTCAGTCAGGACAGGGGTTTGAAAAACTGTTTTTT. Its translation is CASSQSGQGFEKLFF.

V and J are TRBV29-1 and TRBJ1-5, with D perhaps TRBD1 (5 bases). The CDR3 covers 13 residues. Germline CDR1 reads SQVTM; CDR2 reads ANQGSEA. The V and J ends lost 7 bases and 11 bases respectively, with 21 bases between them. The CDR3 here is CSAGGSRTRAQHF. CDR3 nucleotides: TGCAGCGCTGGGGGGTCACGGACTAGGGCCCAGCATTTT.

Written as DNA, the CDR3 is TGTGCCAGCAGTTCCCTCGGGACTAGCGTGAAAGAGACCCAGTACTTC. Its translation is CASSSLGTSVKETQYF. This chain links TRBV7-6 with TRBJ2-5, with 10 bases lining up with TRBD2. This CDR3 is 16 amino acids long. CDR1 and CDR2 (germline): SGHVS, FNYEAQ. V shed 6 bases, J shed 3 bases, and the junction held 10 bases outside the gene matches.

The chain carries TRBV10-3 and TRBJ1-3; D gene unclear. Trimming stripped 6 bases from V and 4 bases from J, with 13 bases between. Germline-derived CDR1 and CDR2 are ENHRY and SYGVKD. This CDR3 is built from 14 residues. CDR3 amino acids: CAIRRLEDGNTIYF. CDR3 DNA: TGTGCCATCAGACGCCTGGAGGACGGAAACACCATATATTTT.